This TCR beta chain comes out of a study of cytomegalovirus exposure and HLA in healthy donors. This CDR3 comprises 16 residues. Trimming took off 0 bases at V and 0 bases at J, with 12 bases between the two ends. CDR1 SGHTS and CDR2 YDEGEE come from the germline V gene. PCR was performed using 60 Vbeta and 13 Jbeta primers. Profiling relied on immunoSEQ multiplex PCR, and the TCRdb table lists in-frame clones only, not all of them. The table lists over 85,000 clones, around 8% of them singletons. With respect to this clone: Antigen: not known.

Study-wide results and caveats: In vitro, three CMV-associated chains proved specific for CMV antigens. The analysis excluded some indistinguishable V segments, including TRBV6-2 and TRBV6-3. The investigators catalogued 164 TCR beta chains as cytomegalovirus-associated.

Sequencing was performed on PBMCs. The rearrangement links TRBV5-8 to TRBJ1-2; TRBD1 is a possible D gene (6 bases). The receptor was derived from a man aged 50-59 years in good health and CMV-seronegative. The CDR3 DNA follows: TGTGCCAGCAGCTTGGGGGACACGGAAGCTAACTATGGCTACACCTTC. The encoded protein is CASSLGDTEANYGYTF. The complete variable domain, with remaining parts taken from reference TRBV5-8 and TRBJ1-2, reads EAGVTQSPTHLIKTRGQQATLRCSPISGHTSVYWYQQALGLGLQFLLWYDEGEERNRGNFPPRFSGRQFPNYSSELNVNALELEDSALYLCASSLGDTEANYGYTFGSGTRLTVV.